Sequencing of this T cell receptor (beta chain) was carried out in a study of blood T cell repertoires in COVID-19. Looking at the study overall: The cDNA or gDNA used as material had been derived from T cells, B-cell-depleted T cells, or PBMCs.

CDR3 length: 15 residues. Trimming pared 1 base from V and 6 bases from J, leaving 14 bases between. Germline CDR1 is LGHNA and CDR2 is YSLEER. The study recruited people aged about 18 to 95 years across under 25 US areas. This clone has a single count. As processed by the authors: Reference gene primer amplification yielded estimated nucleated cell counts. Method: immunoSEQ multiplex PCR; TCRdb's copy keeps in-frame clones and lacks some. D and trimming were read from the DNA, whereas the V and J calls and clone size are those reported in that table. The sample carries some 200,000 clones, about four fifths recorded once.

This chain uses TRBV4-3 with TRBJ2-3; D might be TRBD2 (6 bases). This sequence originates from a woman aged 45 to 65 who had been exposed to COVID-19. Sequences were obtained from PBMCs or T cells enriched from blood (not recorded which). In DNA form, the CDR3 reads TGCGCCAGCAGCCAAGGGGGCGGGGCGAGGGATACGCAGTATTTT. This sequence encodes CASSQGGGARDTQYF.